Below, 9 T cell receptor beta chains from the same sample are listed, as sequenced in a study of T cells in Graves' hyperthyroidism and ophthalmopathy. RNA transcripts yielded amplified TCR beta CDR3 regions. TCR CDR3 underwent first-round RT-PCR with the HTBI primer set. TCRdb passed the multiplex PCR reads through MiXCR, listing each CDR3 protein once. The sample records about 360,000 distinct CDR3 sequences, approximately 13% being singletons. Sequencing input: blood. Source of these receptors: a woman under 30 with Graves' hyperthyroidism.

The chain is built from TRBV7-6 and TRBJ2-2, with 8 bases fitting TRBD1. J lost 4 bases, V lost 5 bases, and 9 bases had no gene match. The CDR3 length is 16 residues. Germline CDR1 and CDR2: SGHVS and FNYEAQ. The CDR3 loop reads CASSLWTGSPTGELFF. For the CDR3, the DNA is TGTGCCAGCAGCCTTTGGACAGGGAGCCCCACCGGGGAGCTGTTTTTT.

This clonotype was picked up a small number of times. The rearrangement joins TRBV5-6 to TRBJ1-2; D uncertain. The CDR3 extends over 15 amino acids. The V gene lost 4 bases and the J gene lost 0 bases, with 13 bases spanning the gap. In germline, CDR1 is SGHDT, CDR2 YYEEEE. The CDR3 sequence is CASSPRPLTNYGYTF. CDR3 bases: TGTGCCAGCAGCCCCCGCCCGCTTACTAACTATGGCTACACCTTC.

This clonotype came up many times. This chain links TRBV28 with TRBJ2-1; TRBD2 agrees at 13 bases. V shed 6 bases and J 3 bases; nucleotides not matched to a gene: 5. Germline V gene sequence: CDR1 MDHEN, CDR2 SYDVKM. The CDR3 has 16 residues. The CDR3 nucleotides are TGTGCCAGCAGGTGGACTAGCGGGGGTCTCTACAATGAGCAGTTCTTC. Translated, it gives CASRWTSGGLYNEQFF.

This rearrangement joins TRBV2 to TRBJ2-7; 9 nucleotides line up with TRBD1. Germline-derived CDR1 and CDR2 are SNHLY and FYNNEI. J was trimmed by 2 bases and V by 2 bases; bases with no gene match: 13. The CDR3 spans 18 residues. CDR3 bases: TGTGCCAGCAGTGAAAAGGGGGTGGTCGGACAGGGGACCTACGAGCAGTACTTC. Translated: CASSEKGVVGQGTYEQYF.

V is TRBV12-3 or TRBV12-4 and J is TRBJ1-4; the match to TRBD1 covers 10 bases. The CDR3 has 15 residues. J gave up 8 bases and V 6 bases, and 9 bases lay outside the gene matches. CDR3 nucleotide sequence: TGTGCCAGCAGCCCGACCGGGACAGGGGTCGAAAAACTGTTTTTT. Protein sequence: CASSPTGTGVEKLFF.

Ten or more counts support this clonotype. In nucleotides, the CDR3 is TGTGCCAGCAGTTCGGACAGGGTTCTGAACACTGAAGCTTTCTTT. It encodes CASSSDRVLNTEAFF. The chain uses TRBV28 and TRBJ1-1; 8 bases line up with TRBD1. The CDR3 spans 15 residues. V trimming: 4 bases; J trimming: 0 bases; junction bases outside the gene matches: 4. Germline V gives CDR1 MDHEN, CDR2 SYDVKM.

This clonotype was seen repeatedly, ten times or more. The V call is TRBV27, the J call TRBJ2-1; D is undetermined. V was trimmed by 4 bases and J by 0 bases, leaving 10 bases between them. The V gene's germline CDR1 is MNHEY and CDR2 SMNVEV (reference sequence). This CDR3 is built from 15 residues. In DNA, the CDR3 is TGTGCCAGCAGTTCATCCCCCTCCTCCTACAATGAGCAGTTCTTC. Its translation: CASSSSPSSYNEQFF.

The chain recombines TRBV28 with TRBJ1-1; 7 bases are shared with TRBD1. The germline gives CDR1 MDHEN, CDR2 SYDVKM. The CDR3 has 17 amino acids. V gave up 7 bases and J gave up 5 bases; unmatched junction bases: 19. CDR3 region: CASTLPPGQPLGTEAFF. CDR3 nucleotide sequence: TGTGCCAGCACTCTCCCCCCGGGACAGCCCTTAGGGACTGAAGCTTTCTTT.

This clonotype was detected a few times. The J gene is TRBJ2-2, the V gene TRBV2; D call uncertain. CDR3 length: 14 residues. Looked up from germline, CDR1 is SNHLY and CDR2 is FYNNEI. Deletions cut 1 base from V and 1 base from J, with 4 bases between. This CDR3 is CASSEGENTGELFF. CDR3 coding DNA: TGTGCCAGCAGTGAAGGGGAGAACACCGGGGAGCTGTTTTTT.